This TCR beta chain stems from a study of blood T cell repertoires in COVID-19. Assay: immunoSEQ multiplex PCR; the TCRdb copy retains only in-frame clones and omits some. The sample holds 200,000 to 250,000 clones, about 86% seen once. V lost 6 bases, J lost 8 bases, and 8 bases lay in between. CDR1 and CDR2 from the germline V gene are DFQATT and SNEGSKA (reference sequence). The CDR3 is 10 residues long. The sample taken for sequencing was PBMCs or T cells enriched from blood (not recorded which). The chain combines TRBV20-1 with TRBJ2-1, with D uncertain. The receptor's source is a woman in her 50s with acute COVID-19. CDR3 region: CSAPSYEQFF. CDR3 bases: TGCAGTGCGCCGAGCTATGAGCAGTTCTTC.